The 10 T cell receptor beta chains presented below share a single source sample, sequenced in a study of T cell responses to AZD1222 COVID-19 vaccine. Clones were sequenced by immunoSEQ multiplex PCR, and TCRdb holds only the in-frame ones, with some missing. The sample lists about 94,000 clones, nearly 90% occurring once. The sequences come from peripheral blood, collected on day 0 of AZD1222 vaccination. The receptors derive from an adult in good health.

The V gene is TRBV5-4, the J gene TRBJ1-1, with unresolved D. The germline gives CDR1 SGHNT, CDR2 YYREEE (reference sequence). CDR3 length: 12 amino acids. The V end was cut by 2 bases, the J end by 1 base, with 3 bases between. CDR3 coding DNA: TGTGCCAGCAGCTTCAGGAACACTGAAGCTTTCTTT. Translation: CASSFRNTEAFF. Filled out from reference TRBV5-4 and TRBJ1-1, the complete variable domain reads ETGVTQSPTHLIKTRGQQVTLRCSSQSGHNTVSWYQQALGQGPQFIFQYYREEENGRGNFPPRFSGLQFPNYSSELNVNALELDDSALYLCASSFRNTEAFFGQGTRLTVV.

This clone was seen a handful of times. This chain uses TRBV10-2 with TRBJ2-7; D call uncertain. V was clipped by 0 bases and J by 0 bases, with 12 bases between them. Germline V gene sequence: CDR1 WSHSY, CDR2 SAAADI. This CDR3 spans 16 amino acids. In nucleotides, the CDR3 is TGCGCCAGCAGTGAGTCAGGGTGGGTTAGCTCCTACGAGCAGTACTTC. Encoded protein: CASSESGWVSSYEQYF.

The V gene is TRBV5-1, the J gene TRBJ2-1; 9 positions match TRBD2. The CDR3 has 16 residues. Trimming took 4 bases from V and 7 from J; bases not matched to a gene: 12. The germline gives CDR1 SGHRS, CDR2 YFSETQ. Here the CDR3 reads CASSVGGLAPANEQFF. DNA of the CDR3: TGCGCCAGCAGCGTAGGGGGACTAGCCCCTGCAAATGAGCAGTTCTTC.

V gene TRBV19 combines with J gene TRBJ1-2; D not resolved. V shed 3 bases and J shed 3 bases, with 11 bases lying between them. The CDR3 is made up of 14 amino acids. Looked up from germline, CDR1 is LNHDA and CDR2 is SQIVND (reference sequence). CDR3 in amino acids: CASSIQEGYYGYTF. In DNA, the CDR3 is TGTGCCAGTAGTATTCAGGAGGGTTACTATGGCTACACCTTC.

The rearrangement links TRBV9 to TRBJ2-7, with 7 bases identical to TRBD1. The CDR3 covers 15 residues. The germline gives CDR1 SGDLS, CDR2 YYNGEE. Germline trimming cut 3 bases from V and 2 bases from J; bases unmatched to any gene: 8. CDR3 DNA sequence: TGTGCCAGCAGCGCCCGGACAGGTCGGACCTACGAGCAGTACTTC. It is translated as CASSARTGRTYEQYF.

V and J are TRBV12-3 or TRBV12-4 and TRBJ1-5; D gene unclear. The V gene lost 6 bases and the J gene lost 1 base, with 7 bases spanning the gap. The CDR3 sequence is 13 residues long. The CDR3 loop is CASRGMSNQPQHF. CDR3 sequence (DNA): TGTGCCAGCAGGGGAATGAGCAATCAGCCCCAGCATTTT.

The chain carries TRBV5-1 and TRBJ2-2; a possible D gene is TRBD1 (5 bases). Trimming cost V 0 bases and J 4 bases, with 10 bases left between them. Germline-derived CDR1 and CDR2 are SGHRS and YFSETQ. The CDR3 has 15 residues. The CDR3 here is CASSLEGIFTGELFF. Here the CDR3 DNA reads TGCGCCAGCAGCTTGGAGGGGATTTTCACCGGGGAGCTGTTTTTT.

CDR3 sequence reads: CASSEQGLNTEAFF. The CDR3 DNA is TGTGCCAGCAGCGAACAGGGTCTGAACACTGAAGCTTTCTTT. The chain links TRBV9 to TRBJ1-1; the D gene is possibly TRBD1 (6 bases). Germline-derived CDR1 and CDR2 are SGDLS and YYNGEE. The CDR3 spans 14 residues. V dropped 3 bases and J dropped 0 bases, with 9 bases sitting between them.

The chain couples TRBV2 to TRBJ2-7; 10 positions match TRBD1. Per the germline V gene, CDR1 is SNHLY and CDR2 is FYNNEI. CDR3 length equals 14 residues. V trimming: 6 bases; J trimming: 7 bases; junction bases outside the gene matches: 9. CDR3 loop: CASRPGQGMKEQYF. CDR3 sequence (DNA): TGTGCCAGCAGGCCGGGACAGGGGATGAAGGAGCAGTACTTC.

The chain recombines TRBV5-4 with TRBJ1-6; no definite D call. The germline gives CDR1 SGHNT, CDR2 YYREEE (reference sequence). Trimming left V 4 bases short and J 5 bases short, with 13 bases between. This CDR3 has 15 residues. The CDR3 DNA reads TGTGCCAGCAGCGCGTGGGCGGCTAATAATTCACCCCTCCACTTT. Protein: CASSAWAANNSPLHF.